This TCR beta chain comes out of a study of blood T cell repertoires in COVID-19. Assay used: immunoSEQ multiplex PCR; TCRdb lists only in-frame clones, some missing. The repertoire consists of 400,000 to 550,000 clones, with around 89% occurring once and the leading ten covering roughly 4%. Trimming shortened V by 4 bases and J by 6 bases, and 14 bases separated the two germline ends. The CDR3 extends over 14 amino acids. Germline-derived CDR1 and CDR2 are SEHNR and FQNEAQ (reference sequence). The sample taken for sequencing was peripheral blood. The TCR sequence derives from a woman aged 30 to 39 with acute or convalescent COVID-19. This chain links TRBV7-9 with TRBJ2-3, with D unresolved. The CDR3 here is CASSSRWPRDTQYF. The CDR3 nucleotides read TGTGCCAGCAGCTCCAGATGGCCTAGGGATACGCAGTATTTT.